The 16 T cell receptor beta chains in this list originate from one sample, sequenced in a study of T cells after yellow fever vaccination. MiXCR, run by TCRdb on the 5' RACE reads, gives a single entry per CDR3 protein. This table holds 250,000 to 350,000 distinct CDR3 sequences, around 6.8% found once. Sequencing was performed on PBMCs, taken about 49 days after the first yellow fever vaccination. These receptors originate from a man aged 18 to 29 who received the YFV17D yellow fever vaccine.

This clonotype was counted only a few times. This sequence joins TRBV20-1 and TRBJ2-3, with D possibly TRBD2 on 6 matching bases. Trimming left V 4 bases short and J 0 bases short, with 17 bases between. The CDR3 has 16 amino acids. CDR1 and CDR2 (germline): DFQATT, SNEGSKA (reference sequence). CDR3 bases: TGCAGTGCTATCGAACCGGAGGGATCTAGCACAGATACGCAGTATTTT. Translation: CSAIEPEGSSTDTQYF.

This clonotype was counted many times. The CDR3 nucleotides are TGCGCCAGCAGCCCGGGACTAGACCAAGAGACCCAGTACTTC. Translating it yields CASSPGLDQETQYF. The chain has TRBV5-1 and TRBJ2-5, with 8 bases lining up with TRBD2. This CDR3 spans 14 amino acids. From germline, CDR1 is SGHRS and CDR2 YFSETQ. V shed 4 bases and J 0 bases; nucleotides not matched to a gene: 2.

The chain is built from TRBV4-1 and TRBJ2-5, with D tentatively TRBD2 (5 bases). CDR3 length: 12 amino acids. The germline V and J ends were trimmed by 4 bases and 9 bases, with 12 bases remaining between them. Looked up from germline, CDR1 is MGHRA and CDR2 is YSYEKL. The CDR3 region has the DNA TGCGCCAGCAGCCTTCCCGCCGGGGCCCAGTACTTC. This sequence encodes CASSLPAGAQYF.

This clonotype has only a few counts. V is TRBV7-2 and J is TRBJ2-1; 7 positions agree with TRBD1. In germline, CDR1 is SGHTA, CDR2 FQGNSA. The ends lost 1 base at V and 8 bases at J; junction bases unmatched: 5. The CDR3 runs 14 residues. CDR3 DNA: TGTGCCAGCAGCTTAGATTGGCAGGGGGATGAGCAGTTCTTC. It specifies CASSLDWQGDEQFF.

The CDR3 region has the DNA TGTGCCAGCAGCGTAGCTAGCGGGGGGCAGGGTGAGCAGTTCTTC. The encoded protein is CASSVASGGQGEQFF. The rearrangement links TRBV9 to TRBJ2-1, with 11 bases lining up with TRBD2. Looked up from germline, CDR1 is SGDLS and CDR2 is YYNGEE. The CDR3 length is 15 residues. The V segment lost 0 bases and the J segment 9 bases; nucleotides outside the gene matches: 5.

This clonotype was observed a handful of times. The chain has TRBV7-9 and TRBJ1-4; D not certain. Trimming left V 2 bases short and J 5 bases short, with 6 bases between. The CDR3 covers 13 residues. The V gene's germline CDR1 is SEHNR and CDR2 FQNEAQ (reference sequence). The CDR3 here is CASSLTGNEKLFF. The CDR3 DNA sequence: TGTGCCAGCAGCTTAACGGGGAATGAAAAACTGTTTTTT.

In its sample, this clonotype was seen a few times. V and J are TRBV29-1 and TRBJ1-1, with no clear D. Trimming pared 3 bases from V and 1 base from J, leaving 15 bases between. Looked up from germline, CDR1 is SQVTM and CDR2 is ANQGSEA. This CDR3 spans 15 amino acids. CDR3 residues: CSVDPSRTPNTEAFF. The CDR3 DNA sequence: TGCAGCGTTGACCCCTCTAGGACGCCGAACACTGAAGCTTTCTTT. Looking up the rest from reference TRBV29-1 and TRBJ1-1 gives the full variable domain: SAVISQKPSRDICQRGTSLTIQCQVDSQVTMMFWYRQQPGQSLTLIATANQGSEATYESGFVIDKFPISRPNLTFSTLTVSNMSPEDSSIYLCSVDPSRTPNTEAFFGQGTRLTVV.

This clonotype was recorded a few times. The chain has TRBV6-5 and TRBJ2-1; 8 positions match TRBD2. The junction had 7 bases not matched to a gene; V was cut back by 0 bases and J by 6 bases. The CDR3 runs 16 residues. Germline CDR1 reads MNHEY; CDR2 reads SVGAGI. The CDR3, as DNA: TGTGCCAGCAGTTACTCTGGAGCGGGGGTAAGCAATGAGCAGTTCTTC. This encodes CASSYSGAGVSNEQFF.

The chain carries TRBV6-1 and TRBJ1-4; D not resolved. The CDR3 has 14 residues. Trimming shortened V by 6 bases and J by 6 bases, and 14 bases separated the two germline ends. The germline gives CDR1 MNHNS, CDR2 SASEGT. Here the CDR3 reads CASSPRREDEKLFF. CDR3 in DNA: TGTGCCAGCAGCCCTAGGAGGGAGGATGAAAAACTGTTTTTT.

In this sample, this clonotype turned up a few times. This chain uses TRBV19 with TRBJ2-2; 7 bases match TRBD2. The CDR3 contains 15 residues. Unmatched junction bases numbered 9, after V lost 7 bases and J lost 4 bases. CDR1 and CDR2 (germline): LNHDA, SQIVND (reference sequence). The CDR3 sequence: CASTQSGAPTGELFF. In DNA form, the CDR3 reads TGTGCCAGTACCCAAAGCGGGGCCCCCACCGGGGAGCTGTTTTTT.

This clonotype was counted only a few times. The J gene is TRBJ2-1, the V gene TRBV27; D not certain. This CDR3 is built from 14 residues. Germline CDR1 is MNHEY and CDR2 is SMNVEV (reference sequence). Deletions cut 5 bases from V and 0 bases from J, with 8 bases between. The CDR3 DNA reads as TGTGCCAGCAGTACGCAAAGCTCCTACAATGAGCAGTTCTTC. Its translation: CASSTQSSYNEQFF.

This clonotype was counted only a few times. This rearrangement joins TRBV7-9 to TRBJ2-5; weak D call: TRBD1 (6 bases). Germline lookup yields CDR1 SEHNR and CDR2 FQNEAQ (reference sequence). This CDR3 is 16 amino acids long. V lost 1 base to trimming and J lost 0 bases, with 12 bases between them. In DNA, the CDR3 is TGTGCCAGCAGCTTAGACGGCAGGGGCTACCAAGAGACCCAGTACTTC. Its translation is CASSLDGRGYQETQYF.

The chain couples TRBV7-6 to TRBJ1-4, with D uncertain. V gave up 0 bases and J gave up 8 bases, with 13 bases separating them. Germline CDR1 SGHVS, CDR2 FNYEAQ. The CDR3 loop spans 15 amino acids. The CDR3 bases are TGTGCCAGCAGCTTAGCGAGCAGACTTGGGGAAAAACTGTTTTTT. This codes for CASSLASRLGEKLFF.

This clonotype came up a few times. The CDR3: CSAYRGPIYGYTF. CDR3 in DNA: TGCAGTGCGTACAGGGGACCGATCTATGGCTACACCTTC. The chain uses TRBV20-1 and TRBJ1-2, with 7 positions matching TRBD1. The CDR3 has 13 amino acids. J was trimmed by 4 bases and V by 6 bases; bases with no gene match: 8. Germline CDR1 DFQATT, CDR2 SNEGSKA (reference sequence).

This clonotype has more than one count but fewer than ten. The chain links TRBV7-7 to TRBJ2-3; D is possibly TRBD2 (5 bases). The CDR3 is 12 residues long. The germline V gene encodes CDR1 SSHAT and CDR2 FNYEAQ (reference sequence). CDR3 sequence reads: CAIASSTDTQYF. The CDR3 bases are TGTGCAATAGCGTCTAGCACAGATACGCAGTATTTT.

This clonotype was seen many times. The chain employs TRBV5-1 and TRBJ2-5; tentative D call: TRBD1 (5 bases). Between the trimmed V and J ends, which lost 0 bases and 0 bases, there was a span of 9 bases. This CDR3 spans 15 amino acids. Germline-derived CDR1 and CDR2 are SGHRS and YFSETQ. The CDR3 coding sequence is TGCGCCAGCAGCTTGGAGACAGTGTACCAAGAGACCCAGTACTTC. Amino acid sequence: CASSLETVYQETQYF.